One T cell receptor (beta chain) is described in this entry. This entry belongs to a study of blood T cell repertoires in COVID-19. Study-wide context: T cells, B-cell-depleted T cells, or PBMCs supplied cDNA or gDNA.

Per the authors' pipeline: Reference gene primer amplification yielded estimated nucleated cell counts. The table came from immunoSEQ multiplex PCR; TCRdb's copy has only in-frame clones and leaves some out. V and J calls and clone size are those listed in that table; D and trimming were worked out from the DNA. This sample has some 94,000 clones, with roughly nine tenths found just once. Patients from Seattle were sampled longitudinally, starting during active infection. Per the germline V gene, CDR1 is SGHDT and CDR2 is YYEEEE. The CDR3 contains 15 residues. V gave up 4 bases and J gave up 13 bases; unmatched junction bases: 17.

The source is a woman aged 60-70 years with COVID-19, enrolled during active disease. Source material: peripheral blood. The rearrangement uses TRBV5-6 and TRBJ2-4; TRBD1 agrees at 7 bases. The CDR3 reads CASSAPRTGRTGQYF. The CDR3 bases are TGTGCCAGCAGCGCCCCGCGGACAGGTAGGACGGGACAGTACTTC.